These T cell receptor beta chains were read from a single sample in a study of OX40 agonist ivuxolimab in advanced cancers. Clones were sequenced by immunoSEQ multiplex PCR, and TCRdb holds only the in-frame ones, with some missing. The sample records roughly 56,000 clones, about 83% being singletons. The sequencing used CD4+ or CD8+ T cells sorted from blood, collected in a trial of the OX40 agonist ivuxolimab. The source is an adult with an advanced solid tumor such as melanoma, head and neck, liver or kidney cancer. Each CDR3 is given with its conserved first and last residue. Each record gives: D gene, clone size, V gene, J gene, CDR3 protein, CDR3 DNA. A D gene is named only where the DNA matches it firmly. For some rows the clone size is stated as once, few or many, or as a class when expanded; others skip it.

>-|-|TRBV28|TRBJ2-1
CASSLEINEQFF
TGTGCCAGCAGTTTAGAAATCAATGAGCAGTTCTTC
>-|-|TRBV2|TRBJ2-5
CASSVLADQETQYF
TGTGCCAGCAGTGTTTTGGCGGACCAAGAGACCCAGTACTTC
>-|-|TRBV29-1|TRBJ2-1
CSVGSRIGVNEQFF
TGCAGCGTCGGGAGTCGTATCGGAGTCAATGAGCAGTTCTTC
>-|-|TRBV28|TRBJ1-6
CASRLRSGDIYNSPLHF
TGTGCCAGCAGGCTAAGGAGTGGAGATATTTATAATTCACCCCTCCACTTT
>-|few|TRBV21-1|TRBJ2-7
CASSGRTEQQYF
TGTGCCAGCAGCGGCCGGACAGAGCAGCAGTACTTC
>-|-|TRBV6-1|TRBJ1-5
CASSTGYSNQPQHF
TGTGCCAGCAGTACAGGTTATAGCAATCAGCCCCAGCATTTT
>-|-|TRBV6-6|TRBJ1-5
CASSWTVLNQPQHF
TGTGCCAGCAGTTGGACGGTGCTCAATCAGCCCCAGCATTTT
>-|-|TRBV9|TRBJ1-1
CASRGVNTEAFF
TGTGCCAGCCGGGGGGTGAACACTGAAGCTTTCTTT
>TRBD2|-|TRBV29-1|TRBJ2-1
CSVDQSGTSGGNEQFF
TGCAGCGTTGATCAGTCTGGGACTAGCGGGGGCAATGAGCAGTTCTTC
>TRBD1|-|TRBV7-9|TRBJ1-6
CASSTDRVGLYNSPLHF
TGTGCCAGCAGCACCGACAGGGTAGGGCTATATAATTCACCCCTCCACTTT
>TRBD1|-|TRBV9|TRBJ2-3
CASKKGGATDTQYF
TGTGCCAGCAAGAAAGGGGGCGCGACCGATACGCAGTATTTT
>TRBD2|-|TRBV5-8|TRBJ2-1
CASRPGLAVGHEQFF
TGTGCCAGCAGACCGGGACTAGCGGTGGGGCATGAGCAGTTCTTC
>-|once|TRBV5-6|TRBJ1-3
CASSPGGNTIYF
TGTGCCAGCAGCCCGGGTGGGAACACCATATATTTT
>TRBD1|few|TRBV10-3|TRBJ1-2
CAINSGGLPGPNYGYTF
TGTGCCATCAACTCAGGGGGACTTCCGGGGCCAAACTATGGCTACACCTTC
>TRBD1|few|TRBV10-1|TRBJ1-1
CASRPTGGTEAFF
TGCGCCAGCAGACCCACAGGGGGAACTGAAGCTTTCTTT
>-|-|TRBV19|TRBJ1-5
CASSIFGTYSNQPQHF
TGTGCCAGTAGTATTTTTGGGACATACAGCAATCAGCCCCAGCATTTT
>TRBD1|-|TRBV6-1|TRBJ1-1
CASSVGTGPTEAFF
TGTGCCAGCAGTGTCGGGACAGGCCCCACTGAAGCTTTCTTT
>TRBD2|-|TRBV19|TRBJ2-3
CASSIDRGTSDTDTQYF
TGTGCCAGTAGTATAGATCGAGGGACTAGCGACACAGATACGCAGTATTTT
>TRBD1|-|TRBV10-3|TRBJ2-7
CAIRGQGGHEQYF
TGTGCCATCAGAGGACAGGGAGGTCACGAGCAGTACTTC
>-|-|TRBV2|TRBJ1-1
CASSERAVEAFF
TGTGCCAGCAGTGAAAGGGCAGTTGAAGCTTTCTTT
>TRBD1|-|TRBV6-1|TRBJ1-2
CASSQGQLGYGYTF
TGTGCCAGCAGCCAGGGACAGCTTGGCTATGGCTACACCTTC
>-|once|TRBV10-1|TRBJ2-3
CASSESDPTDTQYF
TGCGCCAGCAGTGAGTCCGATCCCACAGATACGCAGTATTTT
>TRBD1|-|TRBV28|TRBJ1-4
CASSLGGTGGSEKLFF
TGTGCCAGCAGTTTGGGGGGGACAGGGGGCAGTGAAAAACTGTTTTTT
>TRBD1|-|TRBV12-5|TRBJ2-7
CASGWPRTGTYEQYF
TGTGCTAGTGGTTGGCCCCGGACAGGGACTTACGAGCAGTACTTC
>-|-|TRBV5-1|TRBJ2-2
CASSLPQTADTGELFF
TGCGCCAGCAGCTTGCCACAAACAGCCGACACCGGGGAGCTGTTTTTT